These 7 T cell receptor beta chains came from one sample sequenced in a study of CD8+CD57+ T cells in acquired aplastic anemia (dated by TCRdb to about 2018). Sequencing used an Illumina HiSeq 2000. Profiling of TCR beta VDJ combinations and CDR3 sequences used genomic DNA as the template. TCRdb ran its own pipeline on the public reads, namely fastp trimming at Q25 and MiXCR clone calling, and kept in-frame beta chains. Identical CDR3 proteins give one entry, which carries the most common genes and DNA. In all, the sample holds 75,000 to 100,000 distinct CDR3 sequences, and 55% to 70% of those were seen once. The ten largest clones add up to over 55% of the sample. Patients chosen for sequencing had shown expansion of CD8+CD57+ cells by flow cytometry. Specimen: sorted CD4+, CD8+, or CD8+CD57+ T cells (not recorded which) from PBMCs. The receptors here all came from a human donor with aplastic anemia.

The J gene is TRBJ2-3, the V gene TRBV10-3; 14 nucleotides agree with TRBD2. Germline CDR1 reads ENHRY; CDR2 reads SYGVKD. CDR3 length: 16 amino acids. Trimming cost V 7 bases and J 0 bases; bases outside gene matches: 3. The CDR3 sequence is CAITGLAGVSTDTQYF. CDR3 coding DNA: TGTGCCATCACGGGACTAGCGGGGGTTAGCACAGATACGCAGTATTTT.

The chain carries TRBV6-2 or TRBV6-3 and TRBJ1-5; tentative D call: TRBD1 (6 bases). The CDR3 totals 13 residues. Trimming removed 6 bases at V and 5 bases at J, with 11 bases between. Germline loops: CDR1 MNHEY, CDR2 SVGEGT. For the CDR3, the DNA is TGTGCCAGCAGAATCAGGGGAGATCAGCCCCAGCATTTT. This codes for CASRIRGDQPQHF.

J is TRBJ1-1 and V is TRBV20-1; D unclear. V gave up 3 bases and J gave up 2 bases, with 16 bases separating them. The CDR3 has 15 amino acids. Germline CDR1 and CDR2: DFQATT and SNEGSKA (reference sequence). CDR3 in DNA: TGCAGTGCTAGGCGGGGAAGGACCGACAACACTGAAGCTTTCTTT. Its translation is CSARRGRTDNTEAFF.

The CDR3, as DNA: TGTGCCAGCAGCTTAAGGGAAGCGGGGAATCAGCCCCAGCATTTT. It yields the protein CASSLREAGNQPQHF. This sequence joins TRBV7-8 and TRBJ1-5, with no clear D. Germline values: CDR1 SGHVS, CDR2 FQNEAQ. This CDR3 comprises 15 residues. V dropped 2 bases and J dropped 4 bases, with 12 bases sitting between them.

This chain links TRBV6-1 with TRBJ1-2, with a weak D call TRBD1 (6 bases). The CDR3 loop spans 13 amino acids. Germline V gene data show CDR1 as MNHNS and CDR2 as SASEGT. V was shortened by 7 bases and J by 7 bases, with 16 bases between the two germline ends. The CDR3 DNA follows: TGTGCCAGCAAGGGGCAGGGGTGGTCTGGCTACACCTTC. Amino acids: CASKGQGWSGYTF.

The chain uses TRBV15 and TRBJ1-2, with 8 bases matching TRBD1. Germline loops: CDR1 LNHNV, CDR2 YYDKDF (reference sequence). The CDR3 covers 17 residues. The ends lost 0 bases at V and 0 bases at J; junction bases unmatched: 6. The chain's CDR3 is CATSRDRQGTTNYGYTF. As DNA, the CDR3 is TGTGCCACCAGCAGAGATAGACAGGGGACAACTAACTATGGCTACACCTTC.

The CDR3 nucleotides read TGTGCCAGCAGCCAGACAGGGGATAGCAATCAGCCCCAGCATTTT. It encodes CASSQTGDSNQPQHF. The chain combines TRBV10-3 with TRBJ1-5; 8 positions agree with TRBD1. This CDR3 has 15 amino acids. CDR1 and CDR2 (germline): ENHRY, SYGVKD. J gave up 0 bases and V 10 bases, and 8 bases lay outside the gene matches.